Below are 6 T cell receptor beta chains sequenced from a single sample in a study of blood T cells in healthy people across ages. The second PCR ran 7 to 11 cycles with a sample-barcoded 5' primer and J-beta primers. TCRdb reanalysed the 5' RACE reads using MiXCR and keeps one entry per CDR3 protein. The sample records 1.5 million to 2 million distinct CDR3 sequences, 28% being singletons. The specimen was blood. The source of these receptors is a woman aged 25-40 years in good health.

The rearrangement uses TRBV20-1 and TRBJ1-1; TRBD1 might be the D (6 bases). The V gene's germline CDR1 is DFQATT and CDR2 SNEGSKA (reference sequence). The CDR3 has 15 amino acids. The ends were cut back, 6 bases at V and 0 bases at J, with 17 bases in the middle. CDR3 DNA: TGCAGTGCGGGGCAACAGGGATCAATGAACACTGAAGCTTTCTTT. This translates into CSAGQQGSMNTEAFF.

The CDR3 nucleotides are TGTGCCAGCAGCTTAGAGCGGTTGCGGTTCTTC. Its protein is CASSLERLRFF. The V and J genes are TRBV7-2 and TRBJ2-1; a possible D gene is TRBD2 (5 bases). Germline CDR1 reads SGHTA; CDR2 reads FQGNSA. The CDR3 runs to 11 residues. Trimming pared 1 base from V and 15 bases from J, leaving 10 bases between.

Of note for this clonotype: Germline and junction disagree at one end, which may indicate a read error. This chain uses TRBV20-1 with TRBJ1-4; 8 bases fit TRBD1. This CDR3 region has 14 residues. Germline CDR1 DFQATT, CDR2 SNEGSKA (reference sequence). DNA for the CDR3: TGCAGTGCTTCACTCGGACAGGGTTATGAAAACCTGTTTTTT. This sequence encodes CSASLGQGYENLFF.

About this clonotype itself: A much larger clonotype is one base distant, so this may be a read error. V usage is TRBV5-5 and J usage is TRBJ2-3; 7 nucleotides match TRBD2. The germline CDR1 and CDR2 sequences are SGHKS and YYEKEE (reference sequence). This CDR3 comprises 15 residues. The CDR3 loop reads CVSSAGASSTDTQYF. The DNA of the CDR3 is TGTGTCAGCAGCGCGGGAGCTTCTAGCACAGATACGCAGTATTTT.

The chain carries TRBV10-3 and TRBJ2-1; a weak D match, TRBD2 (6 bases). The CDR3 spans 15 residues. The germline V gene encodes CDR1 ENHRY and CDR2 SYGVKD. Trimming cost V 0 bases and J 9 bases, with 15 bases left between them. CDR3: CAISESGGFRSEQFF. The CDR3 coding sequence is TGTGCCATCAGTGAGTCGGGGGGTTTTAGAAGTGAGCAGTTCTTC.

The chain employs TRBV29-1 and TRBJ2-7; D tentatively fits TRBD1 or TRBD2 (6 bases each). V lost 2 bases and J lost 6, with 14 bases in between. CDR1 SQVTM and CDR2 ANQGSEA come from the germline V gene. CDR3 size: 13 residues. The DNA for the CDR3 is TGCAGCGTTGAACGGGGGCTTCGCGGCGAGCAGTACTTC. Protein product: CSVERGLRGEQYF.